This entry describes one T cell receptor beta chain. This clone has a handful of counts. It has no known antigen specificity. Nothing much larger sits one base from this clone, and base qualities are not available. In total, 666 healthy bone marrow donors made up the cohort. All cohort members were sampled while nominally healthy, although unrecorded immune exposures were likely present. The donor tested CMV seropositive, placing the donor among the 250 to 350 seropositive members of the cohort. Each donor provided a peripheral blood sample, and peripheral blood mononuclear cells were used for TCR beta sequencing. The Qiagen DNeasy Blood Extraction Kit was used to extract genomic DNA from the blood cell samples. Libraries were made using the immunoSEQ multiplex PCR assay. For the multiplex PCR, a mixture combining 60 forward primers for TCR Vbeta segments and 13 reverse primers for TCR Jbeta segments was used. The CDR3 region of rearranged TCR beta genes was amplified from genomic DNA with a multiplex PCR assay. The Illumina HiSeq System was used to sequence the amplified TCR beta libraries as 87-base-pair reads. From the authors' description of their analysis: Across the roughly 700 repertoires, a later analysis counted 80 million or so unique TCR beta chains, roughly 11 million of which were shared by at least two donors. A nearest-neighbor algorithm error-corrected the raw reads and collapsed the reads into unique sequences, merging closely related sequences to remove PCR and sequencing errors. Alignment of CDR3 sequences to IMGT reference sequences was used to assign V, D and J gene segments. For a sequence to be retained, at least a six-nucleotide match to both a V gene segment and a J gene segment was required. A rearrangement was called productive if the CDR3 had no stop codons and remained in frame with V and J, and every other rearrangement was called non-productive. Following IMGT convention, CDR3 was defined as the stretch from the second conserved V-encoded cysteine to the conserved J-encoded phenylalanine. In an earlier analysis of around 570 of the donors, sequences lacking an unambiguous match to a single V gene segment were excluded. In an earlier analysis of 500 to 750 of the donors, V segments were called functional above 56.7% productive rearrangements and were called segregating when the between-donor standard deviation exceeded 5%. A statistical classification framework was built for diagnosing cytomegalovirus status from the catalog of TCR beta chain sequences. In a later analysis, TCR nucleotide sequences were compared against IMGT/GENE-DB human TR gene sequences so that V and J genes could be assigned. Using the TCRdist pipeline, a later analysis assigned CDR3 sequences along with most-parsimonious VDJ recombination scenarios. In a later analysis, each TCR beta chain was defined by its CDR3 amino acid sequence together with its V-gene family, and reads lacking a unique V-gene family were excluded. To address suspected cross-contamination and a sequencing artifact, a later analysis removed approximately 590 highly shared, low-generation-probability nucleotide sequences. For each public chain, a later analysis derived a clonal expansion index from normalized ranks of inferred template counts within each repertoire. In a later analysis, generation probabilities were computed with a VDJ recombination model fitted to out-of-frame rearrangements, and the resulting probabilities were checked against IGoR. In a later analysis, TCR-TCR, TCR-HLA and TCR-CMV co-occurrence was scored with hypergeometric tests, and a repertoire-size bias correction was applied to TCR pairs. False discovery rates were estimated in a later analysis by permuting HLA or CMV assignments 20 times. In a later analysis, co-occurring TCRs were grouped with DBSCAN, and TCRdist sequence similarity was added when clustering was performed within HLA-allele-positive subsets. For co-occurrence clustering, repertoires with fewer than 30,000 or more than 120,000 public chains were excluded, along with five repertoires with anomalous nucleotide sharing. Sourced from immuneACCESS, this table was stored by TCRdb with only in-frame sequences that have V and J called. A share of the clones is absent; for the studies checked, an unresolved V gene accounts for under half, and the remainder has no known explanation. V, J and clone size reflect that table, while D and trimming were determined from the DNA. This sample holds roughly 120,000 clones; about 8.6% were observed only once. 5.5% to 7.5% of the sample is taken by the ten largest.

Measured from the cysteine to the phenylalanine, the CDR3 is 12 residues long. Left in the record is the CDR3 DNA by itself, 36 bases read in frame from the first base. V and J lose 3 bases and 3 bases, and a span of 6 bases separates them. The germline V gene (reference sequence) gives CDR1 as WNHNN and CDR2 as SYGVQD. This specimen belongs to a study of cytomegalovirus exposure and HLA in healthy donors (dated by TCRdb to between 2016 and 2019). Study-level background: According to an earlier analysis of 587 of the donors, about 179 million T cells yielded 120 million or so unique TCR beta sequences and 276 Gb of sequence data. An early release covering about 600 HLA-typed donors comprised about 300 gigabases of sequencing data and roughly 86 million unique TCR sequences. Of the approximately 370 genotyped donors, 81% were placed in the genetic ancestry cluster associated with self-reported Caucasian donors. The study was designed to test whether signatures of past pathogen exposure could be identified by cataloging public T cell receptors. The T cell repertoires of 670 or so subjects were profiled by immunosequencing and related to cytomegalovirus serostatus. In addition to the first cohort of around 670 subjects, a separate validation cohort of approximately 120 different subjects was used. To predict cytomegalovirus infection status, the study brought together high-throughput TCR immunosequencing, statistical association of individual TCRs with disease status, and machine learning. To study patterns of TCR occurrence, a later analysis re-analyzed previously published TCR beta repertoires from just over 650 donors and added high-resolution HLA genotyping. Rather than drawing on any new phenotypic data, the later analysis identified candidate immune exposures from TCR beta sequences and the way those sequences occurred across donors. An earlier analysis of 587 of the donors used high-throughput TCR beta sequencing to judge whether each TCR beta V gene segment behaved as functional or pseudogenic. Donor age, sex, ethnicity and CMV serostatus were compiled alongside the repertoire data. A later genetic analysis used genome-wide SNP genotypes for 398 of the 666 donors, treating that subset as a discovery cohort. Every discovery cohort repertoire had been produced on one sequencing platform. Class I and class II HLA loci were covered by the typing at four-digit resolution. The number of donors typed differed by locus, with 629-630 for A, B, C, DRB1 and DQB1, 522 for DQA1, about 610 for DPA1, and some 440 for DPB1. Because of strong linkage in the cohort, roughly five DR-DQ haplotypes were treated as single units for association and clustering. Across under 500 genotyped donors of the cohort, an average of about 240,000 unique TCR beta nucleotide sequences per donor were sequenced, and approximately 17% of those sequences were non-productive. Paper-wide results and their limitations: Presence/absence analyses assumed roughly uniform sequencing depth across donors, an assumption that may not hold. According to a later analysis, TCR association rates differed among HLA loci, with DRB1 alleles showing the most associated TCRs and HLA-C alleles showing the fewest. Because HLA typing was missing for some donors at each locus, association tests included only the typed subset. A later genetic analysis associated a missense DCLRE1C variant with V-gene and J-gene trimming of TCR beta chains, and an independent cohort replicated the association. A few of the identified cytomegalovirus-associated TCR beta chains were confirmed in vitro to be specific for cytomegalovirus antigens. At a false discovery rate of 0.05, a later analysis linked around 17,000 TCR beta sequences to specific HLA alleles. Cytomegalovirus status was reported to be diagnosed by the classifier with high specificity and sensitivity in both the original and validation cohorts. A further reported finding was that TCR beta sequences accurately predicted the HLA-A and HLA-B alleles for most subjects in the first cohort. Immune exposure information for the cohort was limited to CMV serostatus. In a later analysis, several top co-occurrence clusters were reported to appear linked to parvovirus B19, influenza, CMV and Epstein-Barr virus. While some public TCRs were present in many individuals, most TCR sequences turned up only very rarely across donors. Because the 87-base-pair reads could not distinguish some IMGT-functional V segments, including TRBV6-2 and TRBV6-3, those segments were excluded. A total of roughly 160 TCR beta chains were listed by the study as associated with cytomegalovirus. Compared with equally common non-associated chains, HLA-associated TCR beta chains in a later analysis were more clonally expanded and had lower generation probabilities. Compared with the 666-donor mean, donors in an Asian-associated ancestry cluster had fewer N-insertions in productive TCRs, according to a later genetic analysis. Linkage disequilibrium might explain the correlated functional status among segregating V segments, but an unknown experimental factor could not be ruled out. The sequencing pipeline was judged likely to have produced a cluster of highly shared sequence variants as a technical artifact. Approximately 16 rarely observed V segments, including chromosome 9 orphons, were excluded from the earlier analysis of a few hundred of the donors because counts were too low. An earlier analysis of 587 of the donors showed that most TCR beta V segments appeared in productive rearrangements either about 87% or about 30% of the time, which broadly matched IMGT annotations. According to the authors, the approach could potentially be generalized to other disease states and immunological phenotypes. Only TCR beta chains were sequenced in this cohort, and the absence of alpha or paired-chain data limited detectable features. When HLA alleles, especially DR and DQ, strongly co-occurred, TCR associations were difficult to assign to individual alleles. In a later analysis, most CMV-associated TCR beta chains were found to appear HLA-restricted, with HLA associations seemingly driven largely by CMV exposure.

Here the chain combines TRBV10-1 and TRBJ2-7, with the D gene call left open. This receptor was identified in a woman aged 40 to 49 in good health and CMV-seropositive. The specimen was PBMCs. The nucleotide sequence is TGCGCCAGCAGTGACAGGATCTACGAGCAGTACTTC. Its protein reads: CASSDRIYEQYF.